The 12 T cell receptor beta chains given below trace back to one sample, sequenced in a study of shared clonotypes between healthy human individuals. Data came from immunoSEQ multiplex PCR; TCRdb stores just in-frame clones and leaves some out. The sample comprises 2 million to 2.5 million clones, approximately 96% of which are singletons, and roughly 0.13% rests with the top ten. What was sequenced was naive CD4+ T cells sorted from blood. Subset given: CD45RA+ positively selected. Receptors were obtained from a man aged 18 to 35 in good health.

The V call is TRBV29-1, the J call TRBJ1-1, with 7 bases fitting TRBD1. The CDR3 has 10 residues. Unmatched junction bases numbered 2, after V lost 6 bases and J lost 7 bases. Germline lookup yields CDR1 SQVTM and CDR2 ANQGSEA. DNA for the CDR3: TGCAGCGTGGGACAGCTTGAAGCTTTCTTT. It specifies CSVGQLEAFF.

The genes are TRBV4-1 and TRBJ2-1; 9 bases line up with TRBD1. CDR1 is MGHRA and CDR2 is YSYEKL in the germline V gene. The J segment lost 8 bases and the V segment lost 4 bases, leaving 12 bases of the junction unmatched. The CDR3 covers 16 residues. CDR3 nucleotide sequence: TGCGCCAGCAGCCCAACTCCGGGACAGGGACTTCATGAGCAGTTCTTC. This codes for CASSPTPGQGLHEQFF.

The genes are TRBV2 and TRBJ1-5; D uncertain. Germline loops: CDR1 SNHLY, CDR2 FYNNEI. V lost 4 bases and J lost 2, with 9 bases in between. This CDR3 has 14 residues. The CDR3 spells CASSVGSGNQPQHF. CDR3 nucleotides: TGTGCCAGCAGTGTGGGTTCTGGCAATCAGCCCCAGCATTTT. The full variable domain, with the rest looked up from reference TRBV2 and TRBJ1-5, is EPEVTQTPSHQVTQMGQEVILRCVPISNHLYFYWYRQILGQKVEFLVSFYNNEISEKSEIFDDQFSVERPDGSNFTLKIRSTKLEDSAMYFCASSVGSGNQPQHFGDGTRLSIL.

DNA of the CDR3: TGCGCCAGCCGTAATGGGGTATCTAATGAAAAACTGTTTTTT. Translation: CASRNGVSNEKLFF. The chain couples TRBV4-3 to TRBJ1-4; no clear D. Germline CDR1 reads LGHNA; CDR2 reads YSLEER. Trimming shortened V by 8 bases and J by 3 bases, and 13 bases separated the two germline ends. The CDR3 spans 14 residues.

The V call is TRBV5-6, the J call TRBJ1-2; 9 bases align to TRBD1. Losses at the gene ends were 4 bases for V and 7 bases for J; bases not matched to a gene: 5. Per the germline V gene, CDR1 is SGHDT and CDR2 is YYEEEE. The CDR3 has 13 residues. CDR3 coding DNA: TGTGCCAGCAGCCCAGACAGGGGGGTTGGCTACACCTTC. Translated: CASSPDRGVGYTF.

CDR3 residues: CASSREPGQKNEKLFF. The CDR3 DNA follows: TGTGCCAGCAGCCGTGAGCCCGGACAGAAAAATGAAAAACTGTTTTTT. V and J are TRBV9 and TRBJ1-4, with D maybe TRBD1 (6 bases). V dropped 4 bases and J dropped 5 bases, with 18 bases sitting between them. This CDR3 has 16 amino acids. CDR1 is SGDLS and CDR2 is YYNGEE in the germline V gene. Looking up the rest from reference TRBV9 and TRBJ1-4 gives the full variable domain: DSGVTQTPKHLITATGQRVTLRCSPRSGDLSVYWYQQSLDQGLQFLIQYYNGEERAKGNILERFSAQQFPDLHSELNLSSLELGDSALYFCASSREPGQKNEKLFFGSGTQLSVL.

The gene calls are TRBV7-2 and TRBJ2-7; D remains unclear. Germline V gene lookup returns CDR1 SGHTA and CDR2 FQGNSA. V shed 0 bases and J shed 4 bases, with 16 bases lying between them. This CDR3 comprises 16 residues. The CDR3 is CASSLAWGMFGYEQYF. CDR3 DNA: TGTGCCAGCAGCTTAGCGTGGGGTATGTTCGGGTACGAGCAGTACTTC.

DNA of the CDR3: TGTGCCTGGAGTGTAGGGGGGCCTGGGGCCAACGTCCTGACTTTC. Translating it yields CAWSVGGPGANVLTF. This rearrangement joins TRBV30 to TRBJ2-6; D may correspond to TRBD1 or TRBD2 (6 bases each). The germline CDR1 and CDR2 sequences are GTSNPN and SVGIG (reference sequence). Trimming removed 0 bases at V and 2 bases at J, with 8 bases between. CDR3 length: 15 residues.

The J gene is TRBJ2-5, the V gene TRBV11-2; the D gene is possibly TRBD2 (6 bases). V was shortened by 4 bases and J by 4 bases, with 16 bases between the two germline ends. Germline V gene sequence: CDR1 SGHAT, CDR2 FQNNGV. This CDR3 is 15 amino acids long. The CDR3 protein is CASSSLWRGGETQYF. CDR3 bases: TGTGCCAGCAGCTCGCTGTGGAGGGGAGGAGAGACCCAGTACTTC.

The chain uses TRBV5-1 and TRBJ2-3; D unresolved. Trimming stripped 1 base from V and 1 base from J, with 7 bases between. This CDR3 is built from 14 residues. Germline CDR1 SGHRS, CDR2 YFSETQ. CDR3 protein: CASSLRLGTDTQYF. CDR3 in DNA: TGCGCCAGCAGCTTGCGTCTGGGCACAGATACGCAGTATTTT.

The chain joins TRBV7-8 to TRBJ2-1; D is unclear. Germline CDR1 reads SGHVS; CDR2 reads FQNEAQ. The CDR3 is 13 amino acids. Between the trimmed V and J ends, which lost 1 base and 9 bases, there was a span of 10 bases. The CDR3 spells CASSLVLSTEQFF. CDR3 DNA sequence: TGTGCCAGCAGCTTAGTCCTATCTACTGAGCAGTTCTTC.

The chain has TRBV9 and TRBJ1-1; perhaps TRBD1 as D (5 bases). Germline CDR1 is SGDLS and CDR2 is YYNGEE. The V gene lost 0 bases and the J gene lost 5 bases, with 11 bases spanning the gap. The CDR3 loop spans 14 amino acids. In DNA form, the CDR3 reads TGTGCCAGCAGCGTAGTTACAGGTGCTACTGAAGCTTTCTTT. It translates to CASSVVTGATEAFF.